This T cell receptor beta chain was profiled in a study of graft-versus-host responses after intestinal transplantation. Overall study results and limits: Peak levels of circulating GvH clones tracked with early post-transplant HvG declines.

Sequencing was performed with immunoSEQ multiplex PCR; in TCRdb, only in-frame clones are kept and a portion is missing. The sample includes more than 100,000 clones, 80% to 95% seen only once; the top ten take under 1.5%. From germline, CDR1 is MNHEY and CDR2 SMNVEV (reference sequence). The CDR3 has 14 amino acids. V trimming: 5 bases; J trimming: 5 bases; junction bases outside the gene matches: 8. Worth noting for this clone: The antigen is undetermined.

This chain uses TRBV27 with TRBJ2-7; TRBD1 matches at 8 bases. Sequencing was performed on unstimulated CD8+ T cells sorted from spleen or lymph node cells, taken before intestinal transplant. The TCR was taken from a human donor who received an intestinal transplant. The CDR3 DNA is TGTGCCAGCAGTACCAGGGGGCGCATGGACGAGCAGTACTTC. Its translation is CASSTRGRMDEQYF.